What follows are 18 T cell receptor beta chains derived from one specimen sequenced in a study of blood T cell repertoires in COVID-19. Data came from immunoSEQ multiplex PCR; TCRdb stores just in-frame clones and leaves some out. The sample records 65,000 to 90,000 clones, about 86% being singletons. The sample comprised peripheral blood. The receptors originated from a woman aged 80 or over in a cohort sampled during active or convalescent COVID-19.

The chain combines TRBV28 with TRBJ1-6; D is perhaps TRBD1 (5 bases). The CDR3 sequence is 17 residues long. Germline CDR1 reads MDHEN; CDR2 reads SYDVKM. The germline V and J ends were trimmed by 4 bases and 3 bases, with 16 bases remaining between them. As DNA, the CDR3 is TGTGCCAGCAGTTCCCCGGACACATGGTACTATAATTCACCCCTCCACTTT. Amino acids: CASSSPDTWYYNSPLHF.

This chain joins TRBV28 and TRBJ1-1, with TRBD1 matching over 7 bases. In germline, CDR1 is MDHEN, CDR2 SYDVKM. V was clipped by 5 bases and J by 0 bases; unmatched bases: 6. The CDR3 is 15 residues long. The CDR3 reads CASSPIRGMNTEAFF. Written as DNA, the CDR3 is TGTGCCAGCAGTCCCATCAGGGGGATGAACACTGAAGCTTTCTTT.

The chain uses TRBV6-5 and TRBJ1-5; possibly TRBD1 for D (5 bases). The CDR3 extends over 14 amino acids. Trimming shortened V by 7 bases and J by 7 bases, and 17 bases separated the two germline ends. Germline CDR1 MNHEY, CDR2 SVGAGI. The CDR3 loop is CASTAGQGGQPQHF. In DNA form, the CDR3 reads TGTGCCAGCACCGCAGGGCAGGGCGGCCAGCCCCAGCATTTT.

The CDR3 region is CGTSGRGGTDTQYF. In DNA, the CDR3 is TGTGGGACTAGCGGGAGAGGCGGCACAGATACGCAGTATTTT. The chain recombines TRBV30 with TRBJ2-3, with 13 bases identical to TRBD2. There are 14 residues in the CDR3. CDR1 is GTSNPN and CDR2 is SVGIG in the germline V gene (reference sequence).

This clone was picked up a small number of times. The CDR3 bases are TGTGCCATCAGTGGAGGGCCCTCCAGAACTGAAGCTTTCTTT. Its translation is CAISGGPSRTEAFF. The chain has TRBV10-3 and TRBJ1-1; D is ambiguous. The CDR3 runs 14 residues. The V end lost 4 bases, the J end lost 5 bases, and 14 bases lay between the germline ends. Per the germline V gene, CDR1 is ENHRY and CDR2 is SYGVKD.

The sample holds one count of this clone. The V and J genes are TRBV28 and TRBJ1-2; D perhaps matches TRBD1 (6 bases). The germline CDR1 and CDR2 sequences are MDHEN and SYDVKM. This CDR3 region has 14 residues. V was shortened by 4 bases and J by 8 bases, with 17 bases between the two germline ends. CDR3 residues: CASSSHGGGGGYTF. The CDR3 DNA sequence: TGTGCCAGCAGTTCCCACGGAGGGGGAGGGGGCTACACCTTC.

The chain has TRBV24-1 and TRBJ2-1, with D perhaps TRBD2 (6 bases). With 2 bases removed from V and 2 bases from J, the gap between germline ends came to 15 bases. The V gene's germline CDR1 is KGHDR and CDR2 SFDVKD. The CDR3 runs 17 residues. The CDR3: CATSDSPGREAYNEQFF. DNA of the CDR3: TGTGCCACCAGTGATTCCCCGGGGCGGGAAGCCTACAATGAGCAGTTCTTC.

The chain's CDR3 is CSAPDRNEQFF. In nucleotides, the CDR3 is TGCAGTGCTCCAGACAGGAATGAGCAGTTCTTC. This rearrangement joins TRBV20-1 to TRBJ2-1; D might be TRBD1 (6 bases). The germline gives CDR1 DFQATT, CDR2 SNEGSKA (reference sequence). CDR3 length: 11 residues. The germline V and J ends were trimmed by 5 bases and 7 bases, with 9 bases remaining between them.

V gene TRBV10-1 combines with J gene TRBJ1-5; no clear D gene. Germline lookup yields CDR1 WNHNN and CDR2 SYGVQD (reference sequence). Trimming shortened V by 2 bases and J by 5 bases, and 7 bases separated the two germline ends. The CDR3 runs to 13 residues. The CDR3 region has the DNA TGCGCCAGCAGTGAGAGGCGGGATCAGCCCCAGCATTTT. Its protein product is CASSERRDQPQHF.

The rearrangement links TRBV5-1 to TRBJ2-1; the D gene is possibly TRBD2 (5 bases). Germline V gene sequence: CDR1 SGHRS, CDR2 YFSETQ. The V and J ends lost 0 bases and 1 base respectively, with 20 bases between them. This CDR3 is built from 19 residues. CDR3 coding DNA: TGCGCCAGCAGCTTGGACGGGGAAATTCGCTGGACTTCCTACAATGAGCAGTTCTTC. Protein product: CASSLDGEIRWTSYNEQFF.

V and J are TRBV19 and TRBJ1-5, with 12 bases aligning to TRBD1. CDR1 and CDR2 from the germline V gene are LNHDA and SQIVND (reference sequence). V lost 9 bases, J lost 4 bases, and 16 bases stayed unmatched. CDR3 size: 18 residues. CDR3 sequence: CASRQTPRGQGANQPQHF. CDR3 nucleotide sequence: TGTGCCAGCCGTCAAACCCCGCGGGGACAGGGGGCAAATCAGCCCCAGCATTTT. The variable domain in full, completed from reference TRBV19 and TRBJ1-5, reads DGGITQSPKYLFRKEGQNVTLSCEQNLNHDAMYWYRQDPGQGLRLIYYSQIVNDFQKGDIAEGYSVSREKKESFPLTVTSAQKNPTAFYLCASRQTPRGQGANQPQHFGDGTRLSIL.

The J gene is TRBJ2-7, the V gene TRBV5-1; 9 bases map to TRBD1. Germline values: CDR1 SGHRS, CDR2 YFSETQ. This CDR3 region has 15 residues. V shed 4 bases, J shed 2 bases, and the junction held 7 bases outside the gene matches. The CDR3 loop reads CASSAGTGPPYEQYV. For the CDR3, the DNA is TGCGCCAGCAGCGCCGGGACAGGGCCACCCTACGAGCAGTACGTC.

This chain links TRBV10-2 with TRBJ2-1, with 13 bases that match TRBD2. Germline values: CDR1 WSHSY, CDR2 SAAADI. V dropped 9 bases and J dropped 10; count of bases not matched to a gene: 12. The CDR3 is made up of 15 amino acids. The CDR3, as DNA: TGCGCCAGTCACAACGGACTAGCGGGAGTGGAGGAGCAGTTCTTC. As protein: CASHNGLAGVEEQFF.

The rearrangement links TRBV28 to TRBJ2-1; the D is unclear. Germline V gene lookup returns CDR1 MDHEN and CDR2 SYDVKM. This CDR3 has 13 residues. V was cut by 5 bases and J by 4 bases, with 9 bases left in between. The CDR3 region has the DNA TGTGCCAGCAGTCGTGACTTATACAATGAGCAGTTCTTC. It yields the protein CASSRDLYNEQFF.

This clone was detected only once. The chain carries TRBV10-3 and TRBJ1-6; 9 bases line up with TRBD1. Germline values: CDR1 ENHRY, CDR2 SYGVKD. V shed 10 bases and J 5 bases; nucleotides not matched to a gene: 6. CDR3 length: 14 residues. The CDR3 coding sequence is TGTGCCAGCCTTCGGGACAGGGATAATTCACCCCTCCACTTT. Protein sequence: CASLRDRDNSPLHF.

V and J are TRBV5-1 and TRBJ2-1; tentative D call: TRBD1 (6 bases). V was trimmed by 0 bases and J by 9 bases, leaving 7 bases between them. The CDR3 sequence is 12 residues long. Germline V gene data show CDR1 as SGHRS and CDR2 as YFSETQ. The CDR3 loop reads CASSLDRVEQFF. CDR3 DNA: TGCGCCAGCAGCTTGGACAGGGTTGAGCAGTTCTTC. The full variable domain, in which reference TRBV5-1 and TRBJ2-1 provide the parts outside the CDR3, is KAGVTQTPRYLIKTRGQQVTLSCSPISGHRSVSWYQQTPGQGLQFLFEYFSETQRNKGNFPGRFSGRQFSNSRSEMNVSTLELGDSALYLCASSLDRVEQFFGPGTRLTVL.

The rearrangement uses TRBV4-1 and TRBJ2-5; 12 nucleotides agree with TRBD1. This CDR3 has 16 residues. V lost 3 bases and J lost 3; bases outside the gene matches: 5. Germline values: CDR1 MGHRA, CDR2 YSYEKL. The DNA of the CDR3 is TGCGCCAGCAGCCACGGGACAGGGGGCGGGAAAGAGACCCAGTACTTC. Its protein product is CASSHGTGGGKETQYF.

This chain uses TRBV9 with TRBJ1-1; 7 bases agree with TRBD1. V was pared by 0 bases and J by 0 bases, with 11 bases of the junction left unmatched. CDR3 size: 18 residues. Germline V lookup: CDR1 SGDLS, CDR2 YYNGEE. CDR3 loop: CASSVGPLTGRMNTEAFF. The CDR3, as DNA: TGTGCCAGCAGCGTAGGGCCCCTGACAGGGCGGATGAACACTGAAGCTTTCTTT.